This TCR beta chain comes out of a study of sequential checkpoint blockade in melanoma. Stated treatment: randomized to nivolumab then ipilimumab (arm A) or the reverse (arm B). Profiled with immunoSEQ multiplex PCR; TCRdb holds only in-frame clones, not every one. This table holds 9,500 to 15,000 clones, 70% to 85% found once. CDR1 and CDR2 (germline): MDHEN, SYDVKM. Trimming at V came to 7 bases and at J to 8 bases, leaving 7 bases not matched to a gene. CDR3 length equals 14 residues. This sequence was found in a human donor with melanoma. The chain has TRBV28 and TRBJ1-4; 10 bases fit TRBD1. The material sequenced was CD8+ T cells sorted from blood (inferred from file names), taken from a patient given nivolumab and ipilimumab in sequence. In DNA, the CDR3 is TGTGCCAGCACCTTGGACAGGGGGTACGAAAAACTGTTTTTT. This encodes CASTLDRGYEKLFF.